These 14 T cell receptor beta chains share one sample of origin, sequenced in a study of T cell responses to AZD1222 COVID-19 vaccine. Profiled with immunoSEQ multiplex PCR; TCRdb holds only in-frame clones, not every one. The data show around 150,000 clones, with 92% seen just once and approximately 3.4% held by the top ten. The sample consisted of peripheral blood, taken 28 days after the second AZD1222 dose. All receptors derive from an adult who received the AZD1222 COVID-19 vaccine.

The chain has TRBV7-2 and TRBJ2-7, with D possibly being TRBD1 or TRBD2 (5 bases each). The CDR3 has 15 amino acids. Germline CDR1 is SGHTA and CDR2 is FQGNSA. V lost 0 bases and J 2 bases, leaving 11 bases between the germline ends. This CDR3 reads CASSLALGATYEQYF. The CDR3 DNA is TGTGCCAGCAGCTTAGCTCTCGGGGCTACCTACGAGCAGTACTTC. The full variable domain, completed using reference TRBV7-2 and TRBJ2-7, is GAGVSQSPSNKVTEKGKDVELRCDPISGHTALYWYRQSLGQGLEFLIYFQGNSAPDKSGLPSDRFSAERTGGSVSTLTIQRTQQEDSAVYLCASSLALGATYEQYFGPGTRLTVT.

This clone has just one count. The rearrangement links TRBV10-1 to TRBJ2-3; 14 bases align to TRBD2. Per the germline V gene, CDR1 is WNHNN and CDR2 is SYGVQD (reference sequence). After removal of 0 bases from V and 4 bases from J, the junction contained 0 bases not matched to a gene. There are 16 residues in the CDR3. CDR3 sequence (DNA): TGCGCCAGCAGTGAGTCGGGACTAGCGGGAGCAGATACGCAGTATTTT. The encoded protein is CASSESGLAGADTQYF.

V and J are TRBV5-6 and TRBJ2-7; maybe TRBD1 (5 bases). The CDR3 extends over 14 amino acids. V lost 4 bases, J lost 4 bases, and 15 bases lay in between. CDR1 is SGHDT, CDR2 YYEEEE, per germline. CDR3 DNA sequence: TGTGCCAGCAGCCCTTTGACAGAAGGTTACGAGCAGTACTTC. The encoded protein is CASSPLTEGYEQYF.

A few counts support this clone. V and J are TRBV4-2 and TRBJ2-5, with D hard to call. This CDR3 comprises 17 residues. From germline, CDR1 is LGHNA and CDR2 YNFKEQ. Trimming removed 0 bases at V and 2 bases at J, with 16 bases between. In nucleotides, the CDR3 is TGTGCCAGCAGCCAAGATGTCACAGTCTCACCACAAGAGACCCAGTACTTC. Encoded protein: CASSQDVTVSPQETQYF.

The CDR3 protein is CATSDPKQGSNYGYTF. In DNA, the CDR3 is TGTGCCACCAGTGATCCGAAACAGGGGTCCAACTATGGCTACACCTTC. J is TRBJ1-2 and V is TRBV24-1; TRBD1 matches 7 bases. The CDR3 covers 16 residues. V lost 3 bases, J lost 2 bases, and 8 bases stayed unmatched. Germline CDR1 is KGHDR and CDR2 is SFDVKD.

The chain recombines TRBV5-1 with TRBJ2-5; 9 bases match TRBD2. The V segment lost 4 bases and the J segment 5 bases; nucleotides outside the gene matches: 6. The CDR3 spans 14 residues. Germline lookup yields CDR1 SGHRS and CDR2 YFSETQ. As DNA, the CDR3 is TGCGCCAGCAGCAGGCGGGAGGGCCGGGAGACCCAGTACTTC. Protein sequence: CASSRREGRETQYF.

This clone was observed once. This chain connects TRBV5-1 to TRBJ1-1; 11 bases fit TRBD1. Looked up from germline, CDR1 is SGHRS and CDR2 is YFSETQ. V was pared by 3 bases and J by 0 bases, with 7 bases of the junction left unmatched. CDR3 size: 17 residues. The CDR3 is CASSSGQGAFLNTEAFF. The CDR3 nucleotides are TGCGCCAGCAGCTCCGGACAGGGGGCCTTCCTGAACACTGAAGCTTTCTTT.

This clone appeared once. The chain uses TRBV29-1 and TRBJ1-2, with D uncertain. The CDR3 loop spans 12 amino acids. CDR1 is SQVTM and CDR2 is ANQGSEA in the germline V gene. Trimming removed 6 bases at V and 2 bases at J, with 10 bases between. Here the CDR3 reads CSVPGRNYGYTF. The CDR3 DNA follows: TGCAGCGTCCCTGGGAGAAACTATGGCTACACCTTC.

The CDR3 coding sequence is TGTGCCAGCAGTTTATCGGGCAACTGGAATGAAAAACTGTTTTTT. Its protein product is CASSLSGNWNEKLFF. The rearrangement links TRBV27 to TRBJ1-4, with D unclear. With 0 bases removed from V and 5 bases from J, the gap between germline ends came to 10 bases. In germline, CDR1 is MNHEY, CDR2 SMNVEV (reference sequence). The CDR3 has 15 residues.

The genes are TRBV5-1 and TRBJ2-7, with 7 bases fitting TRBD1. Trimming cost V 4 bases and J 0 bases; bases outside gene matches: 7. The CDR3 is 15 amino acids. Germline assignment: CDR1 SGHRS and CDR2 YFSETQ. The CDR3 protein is CASSLTGQSSYEQYF. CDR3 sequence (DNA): TGCGCCAGCAGCCTTACGGGACAGTCCTCCTACGAGCAGTACTTC.

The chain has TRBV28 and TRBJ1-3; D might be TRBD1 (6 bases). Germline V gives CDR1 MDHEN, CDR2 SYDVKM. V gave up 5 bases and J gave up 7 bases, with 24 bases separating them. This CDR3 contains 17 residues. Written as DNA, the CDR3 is TGTGCCAGCAGTACTGCCGCGGGGGGCGCGTTGTGGAACACCATATATTTT. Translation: CASSTAAGGALWNTIYF.

The CDR3 sequence is CATSRLGGVGTEAFF. DNA for the CDR3: TGTGCCACCAGCAGACTTGGGGGGGTCGGCACTGAAGCTTTCTTT. This rearrangement joins TRBV15 to TRBJ1-1, with D perhaps TRBD1 (5 bases). V was clipped by 2 bases and J by 4 bases, with 14 bases between them. CDR1 LNHNV and CDR2 YYDKDF come from the germline V gene (reference sequence). The CDR3 sequence is 15 residues long.

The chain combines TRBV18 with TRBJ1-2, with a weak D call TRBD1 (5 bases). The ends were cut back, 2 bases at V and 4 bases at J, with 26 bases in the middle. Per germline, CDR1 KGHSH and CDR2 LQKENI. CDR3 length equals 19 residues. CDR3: CASSPNVPGGGYRPYGYTF. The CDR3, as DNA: TGTGCCAGCTCACCAAACGTCCCGGGGGGGGGATACAGACCCTATGGCTACACCTTC.

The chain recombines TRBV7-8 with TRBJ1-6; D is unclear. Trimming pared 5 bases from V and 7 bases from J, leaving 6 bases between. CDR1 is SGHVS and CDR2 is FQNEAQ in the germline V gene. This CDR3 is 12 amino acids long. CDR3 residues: CASSPSNSPLHF. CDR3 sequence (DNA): TGTGCCAGCAGCCCCAGCAATTCACCCCTCCACTTT.